One and the same sample provided the 23 T cell receptor beta chains below, sequenced in a study of T cells in Graves' hyperthyroidism and ophthalmopathy. Researchers took RNA transcripts and amplified the TCR beta CDR3 regions from them. The HTBI primer set served for first-round RT-PCR of the TCR CDR3. Each CDR3 protein is one row after TCRdb ran MiXCR on the multiplex PCR reads. The sample holds over 400,000 distinct CDR3 sequences, approximately 14% seen once. Material for sequencing was blood. These receptors originate from a man between 18 and 35 years old with Graves' ophthalmopathy.

Ten or more counts support this clonotype. The V and J genes are TRBV2 and TRBJ1-6, with unresolved D. The V end lost 5 bases, the J end lost 6 bases, and 17 bases lay between the germline ends. Germline V gives CDR1 SNHLY, CDR2 FYNNEI. The CDR3 has 16 residues. The CDR3 here is CASSWARLGSNSPLHF. CDR3 in DNA: TGTGCCAGCAGTTGGGCCAGGCTCGGGTCTAATTCACCCCTCCACTTT.

This clonotype was picked up many times. The rearrangement uses TRBV7-2 and TRBJ1-3; D is unresolved. Germline CDR1 reads SGHTA; CDR2 reads FQGNSA. This CDR3 has 13 residues. Deletions cut 5 bases from V and 4 bases from J, with 9 bases between. Here the CDR3 DNA reads TGTGCCAGCAGCCTATGGCCCGGAAACACCATATATTTT. It specifies CASSLWPGNTIYF.

J is TRBJ1-2 and V is TRBV3-1; no firm D call. V lost 5 bases to trimming and J lost 8 bases, with 18 bases between them. Germline CDR1 LGHDT, CDR2 YNNKEL (reference sequence). The CDR3 is 14 residues long. CDR3 nucleotide sequence: TGTGCCAGCAGCTTTCCTGGGTCGCGCGGGGGCTACACCTTC. The encoded protein is CASSFPGSRGGYTF.

This clonotype was counted at least ten times. J is TRBJ1-1 and V is TRBV20-1; D is undetermined. The CDR3 is made up of 13 amino acids. Germline V gene sequence: CDR1 DFQATT, CDR2 SNEGSKA (reference sequence). V dropped 3 bases and J dropped 0 bases, with 8 bases sitting between them. Written as DNA, the CDR3 is TGCAGTGCTAGGTCTCACATGAACACTGAAGCTTTCTTT. Protein product: CSARSHMNTEAFF.

This clonotype was observed at least ten times. The chain carries TRBV11-2 and TRBJ2-3; TRBD2 matches at 8 bases. CDR3 size: 17 residues. The V segment lost 7 bases and the J segment 1 base; nucleotides outside the gene matches: 13. Germline-derived CDR1 and CDR2 are SGHAT and FQNNGV. The chain's CDR3 is CASNPEAAGAGTDTQYF. DNA for the CDR3: TGTGCCAGCAACCCTGAGGCAGCGGGAGCGGGCACAGATACGCAGTATTTT.

This clonotype turned up a few times. V gene TRBV10-3 combines with J gene TRBJ1-1; D is unclear. V shed 10 bases and J shed 3 bases, with 12 bases lying between them. This CDR3 region has 12 residues. The germline CDR1 and CDR2 sequences are ENHRY and SYGVKD. The CDR3 loop is CATLDGYTEAFF. The CDR3 DNA follows: TGTGCCACCCTGGACGGATACACTGAAGCTTTCTTT.

This clonotype was observed many times. The chain carries TRBV7-9 and TRBJ1-1; no firm D call. Trimming left V 5 bases short and J 6 bases short, with 16 bases between. The CDR3 spans 14 residues. Germline V CDR1 and CDR2: SEHNR, FQNEAQ (reference sequence). DNA for the CDR3: TGTGCCAGCAGCCCTGCCGGGCCCAGGTCTGAAGCTTTCTTT. Translation: CASSPAGPRSEAFF.

This clonotype was seen at least ten times. This chain connects TRBV3-1 to TRBJ1-2; a weak D match, TRBD1 (5 bases). Between the trimmed V and J ends, which lost 2 bases and 3 bases, there was a span of 7 bases. CDR1 and CDR2 from the germline V gene are LGHDT and YNNKEL (reference sequence). The CDR3 covers 13 residues. The CDR3: CASSQRGDYGYTF. The CDR3, as DNA: TGTGCCAGCAGCCAACGGGGGGACTATGGCTACACCTTC.

A few counts support this clonotype. This may come from a read error, since a much larger clone is one base off. This sequence joins TRBV6-1 and TRBJ2-7; 7 bases are a match to TRBD1. The J call may be mistaken, given a closer DNA end match to TRBJ2-1. The CDR3 contains 16 residues. The V gene's germline CDR1 is MNHNS and CDR2 SASEGT. The CDR3 nucleotides read TGTGCCAGCAAAGGACAGGCCTTCGATTATGTCTACGAGCAGTTCTTC. Its protein is CASKGQAFDYVYEQFF.

This clonotype was seen at least ten times. The chain is built from TRBV20-1 and TRBJ2-7; 9 nucleotides match TRBD2. Unmatched junction bases numbered 16, after V lost 6 bases and J lost 7 bases. There are 15 residues in the CDR3. From germline, CDR1 is DFQATT and CDR2 SNEGSKA (reference sequence). Written as DNA, the CDR3 is TGCAGTGCCAAGGCAAGGGATAGCGGGAGCTTTGAGCAGTACTTC. This translates into CSAKARDSGSFEQYF.

This clonotype was recorded at least ten times. V gene TRBV5-1 combines with J gene TRBJ2-1; 8 bases line up with TRBD2. Germline V CDR1 and CDR2: SGHRS, YFSETQ. The CDR3 is 15 amino acids. V lost 4 bases and J lost 5; bases outside the gene matches: 8. The DNA of the CDR3 is TGCGCCAGCAGCCCTCAGCGGGAGAGGCACAATGAGCAGTTCTTC. As protein: CASSPQRERHNEQFF. Based on the CDR3 plus reference TRBV5-1 and TRBJ2-1, the full variable domain is KAGVTQTPRYLIKTRGQQVTLSCSPISGHRSVSWYQQTPGQGLQFLFEYFSETQRNKGNFPGRFSGRQFSNSRSEMNVSTLELGDSALYLCASSPQRERHNEQFFGPGTRLTVL.

The chain recombines TRBV6-1 with TRBJ2-6; no firm D call. There are 16 residues in the CDR3. Germline CDR1 and CDR2: MNHNS and SASEGT. Trimming stripped 5 bases from V and 0 bases from J, with 11 bases between. The CDR3 here is CASSPSQISGANVLTF. The CDR3 bases are TGTGCCAGCAGTCCCTCTCAGATCTCTGGGGCCAACGTCCTGACTTTC.

This clonotype occurred a few times. The chain is built from TRBV30 and TRBJ2-5; no clear D. The CDR3 extends over 15 amino acids. Trimming took 3 bases from V and 4 from J, leaving 18 bases between them. Germline loops: CDR1 GTSNPN, CDR2 SVGIG (reference sequence). The DNA of the CDR3 is TGTGCCTGGAGCCCAAAGCGTACGGAGCTAGAGACCCAGTACTTC. Residues: CAWSPKRTELETQYF. Full variable domain (rest looked up from reference TRBV30 and TRBJ2-5): SQTIHQWPATLVQPVGSPLSLECTVEGTSNPNLYWYRQAAGRGLQLLFYSVGIGQISSEVPQNLSASRPQDRQFILSSKKLLLSDSGFYLCAWSPKRTELETQYFGPGTRLLVL.

This clonotype came up once. V and J are TRBV4-2 and TRBJ2-1; D unclear. Germline lookup yields CDR1 LGHNA and CDR2 YNFKEQ. The length of the CDR3 is 15 residues. With 0 bases removed from V and 9 bases from J, the gap between germline ends came to 15 bases. CDR3 bases: TGTGCCAGCAGCCAAGATTCGTGGGGTCGGGCTGAGCAGTTCTTC. Residues: CASSQDSWGRAEQFF.

This clonotype was detected a few times. The J gene is TRBJ2-1, the V gene TRBV6-5, with 9 positions matching TRBD2. Germline CDR1 MNHEY, CDR2 SVGAGI. This CDR3 has 15 residues. Trimming removed 0 bases from V and 9 bases from J; junction bases left unmatched: 6. CDR3 residues: CASSYSGGGAIEQFF. The DNA for the CDR3 is TGTGCCAGCAGTTACTCGGGCGGGGGGGCGATTGAGCAGTTCTTC.

This clonotype occurred many times. This rearrangement joins TRBV6-1 to TRBJ2-5; 7 bases match TRBD2. V shed 1 base, J shed 5 bases, and the junction held 7 bases outside the gene matches. This CDR3 has 15 residues. Germline values: CDR1 MNHNS, CDR2 SASEGT. CDR3 region: CASSEGTRELETQYF. For the CDR3, the DNA is TGTGCCAGCAGTGAAGGGACTAGGGAGTTGGAGACCCAGTACTTC.

The sample holds many counts of this clonotype. CDR3 DNA sequence: TGTGCCAGCAGCAAGGGACTAGCGGGAGGAGCGGACCTCTACGAGCAGTACTTC. Residues: CASSKGLAGGADLYEQYF. The chain carries TRBV7-9 and TRBJ2-7; TRBD2 agrees at 15 bases. CDR1 and CDR2 from the germline V gene are SEHNR and FQNEAQ (reference sequence). The CDR3 runs 18 residues. With V trimmed by 5 bases and J by 3 bases, 11 bases remained unmatched. Looking up the rest from reference TRBV7-9 and TRBJ2-7 gives the full variable domain: DTGVSQNPRHKITKRGQNVTFRCDPISEHNRLYWYRQTLGQGPEFLTYFQNEAQLEKSRLLSDRFSAERPKGSFSTLEIQRTEQGDSAMYLCASSKGLAGGADLYEQYFGPGTRLTVT.

This clonotype has ten or more counts. The chain is built from TRBV7-9 and TRBJ2-1; D gene ambiguous. Trimming left V 4 bases short and J 2 bases short, with 15 bases between. CDR3 size: 16 residues. CDR1 and CDR2 from the germline V gene are SEHNR and FQNEAQ (reference sequence). CDR3 region: CASSSPLSNPYNEQFF. The CDR3 DNA sequence: TGTGCCAGCAGCTCCCCTCTGAGTAACCCCTACAATGAGCAGTTCTTC.

The V and J genes are TRBV29-1 and TRBJ2-7; no clear D. The CDR3 length is 11 residues. The ends were cut back, 0 bases at V and 1 base at J, with 1 base in the middle. Germline CDR1 and CDR2: SQVTM and ANQGSEA. The CDR3: CSVEESYEQYF. The CDR3 nucleotides read TGCAGCGTTGAAGAGTCCTACGAGCAGTACTTC.

The rearrangement links TRBV6-1 to TRBJ1-1; weak D call: TRBD1 (5 bases). Trimming removed 7 bases from V and 6 bases from J, with 12 bases in between. CDR3 length: 12 amino acids. The V gene's germline CDR1 is MNHNS and CDR2 SASEGT. The CDR3 protein is CASTEAGPEAFF. CDR3 DNA sequence: TGTGCCAGCACCGAGGCGGGACCTGAAGCTTTCTTT.

This clonotype was seen a few times. The DNA for the CDR3 is TGCAGCGTTGAGGAGCTCTACAATGAGCAGTTCTTC. It yields the protein CSVEELYNEQFF. The chain uses TRBV29-1 and TRBJ2-1; D unresolved. Trimming took 3 bases from V and 3 from J, leaving 6 bases between them. The CDR3 has 12 residues. The germline V gene has CDR1 SQVTM and CDR2 ANQGSEA.

The sample holds many counts of this clonotype. The V and J genes are TRBV7-2 and TRBJ2-5; D not certain. This CDR3 is 14 amino acids long. Germline values: CDR1 SGHTA, CDR2 FQGNSA. Between the trimmed V and J ends, which lost 1 base and 1 base, there was a span of 7 bases. The CDR3 reads CASSLGWVQETQYF. The CDR3 DNA sequence: TGTGCCAGCAGCTTAGGATGGGTCCAAGAGACCCAGTACTTC.

This clonotype was seen ten or more times. The rearrangement uses TRBV27 and TRBJ2-7; either TRBD1 or TRBD2 may fit D (5 bases each). Germline CDR1 is MNHEY and CDR2 is SMNVEV (reference sequence). This CDR3 has 15 amino acids. The germline V and J ends were trimmed by 0 bases and 5 bases, with 14 bases remaining between them. CDR3 region: CASSLSGPEGHEQYF. DNA for the CDR3: TGTGCCAGCAGTTTATCGGGACCGGAAGGCCACGAGCAGTACTTC.